This T cell receptor beta chain was retrieved from a study of T cell repertoires in cytomegalovirus infection. Points from the study as a whole: The ex vivo response was dominated by HLA-C-restricted CMV-specific TCR beta clonotypes.

Note on this clonotype: Its matching antigen is unknown.

Germline V lookup: CDR1 SGHDN, CDR2 FVKESK. The CDR3 totals 14 residues. V gave up 1 base and J gave up 2 bases, with 9 bases separating them. TCRdb itself ran the reads through MiXCR, one entry per CDR3 protein. The data show about 260,000 distinct CDR3 sequences, 8% to 9.5% seen once. This TCR derives from a human donor in good health (CMV status not recorded). Some clones in this sample may be carry-over from other donors' samples. The gene calls are TRBV14 and TRBJ2-7, with D tentatively TRBD1 (6 bases). The source material was PBMCs. The CDR3 bases are TGTGCCAGCAGCCAAGTCTGGACAGCCTACGAGCAGTACTTC. Translating it yields CASSQVWTAYEQYF.